The 26 T cell receptor beta chains given below trace back to one sample, sequenced in a study of cytomegalovirus exposure and HLA in healthy donors. Generated by immunoSEQ multiplex PCR, the TCRdb table keeps only in-frame clones and is missing some. The repertoire holds around 150,000 clones, with 70% to 90% as singletons. Material: PBMCs. The receptors derive from a woman aged 18-29 years in good health and CMV-seropositive.

V is TRBV5-4 and J is TRBJ1-1; TRBD1 might be the D (6 bases). V was pared by 4 bases and J by 5 bases, with 21 bases between. This CDR3 spans 16 amino acids. Germline V CDR1 and CDR2: SGHNT, YYREEE (reference sequence). DNA for the CDR3: TGTGCCAGCAGCCGTGGCGGGGGGCGGTTGGAAACTGAAGCTTTCTTT. This sequence encodes CASSRGGGRLETEAFF.

The rearrangement uses TRBV2 and TRBJ2-3; D not certain. CDR1 is SNHLY and CDR2 is FYNNEI in the germline V gene. V was cut by 1 base and J by 1 base, with 6 bases left in between. This CDR3 region has 14 residues. CDR3 amino acids: CASSEGAGTDTQYF. CDR3 nucleotide sequence: TGTGCCAGCAGTGAAGGCGCTGGCACAGATACGCAGTATTTT.

The chain has TRBV2 and TRBJ2-5, with D possibly being TRBD1 (6 bases). Trimming cost V 9 bases and J 4 bases, with 18 bases left between them. Germline V lookup: CDR1 SNHLY, CDR2 FYNNEI. The CDR3 is 14 amino acids. CDR3 nucleotides: TGTGCCAGATCCCGGGACACCCAGAGAGAGACCCAGTACTTC. Translated, it gives CARSRDTQRETQYF.

The chain uses TRBV9 and TRBJ1-5; possibly TRBD1 for D (5 bases). CDR1 is SGDLS and CDR2 is YYNGEE in the germline V gene. V lost 0 bases, J lost 7 bases, and 14 bases lay in between. This CDR3 contains 15 residues. DNA for the CDR3: TGTGCCAGCAGCGTAGGGGCAGGGATGGAACAGCCCCAGCATTTT. This encodes CASSVGAGMEQPQHF.

V is TRBV27 and J is TRBJ2-3; TRBD1 aligns across 9 bases. CDR1 and CDR2 from the germline V gene are MNHEY and SMNVEV (reference sequence). The V and J ends lost 2 bases and 4 bases, in that order; junction bases with no gene match: 10. The CDR3 extends over 17 amino acids. CDR3 sequence (DNA): TGTGCCAGCAGTTTAATGGACAGGGGCCGCGGAGCAGATACGCAGTATTTT. This encodes CASSLMDRGRGADTQYF.

The chain carries TRBV19 and TRBJ1-2; D not certain. CDR3 length equals 14 residues. Trimming took off 6 bases at V and 4 bases at J, with 15 bases between the two ends. Germline loops: CDR1 LNHDA, CDR2 SQIVND (reference sequence). For the CDR3, the DNA is TGTGCCAGTAGGACTAAAGGGAGTGGCTATGGCTACACCTTC. It translates to CASRTKGSGYGYTF.

J is TRBJ1-2 and V is TRBV10-3, with TRBD1 identical over 8 bases. Germline CDR1 and CDR2: ENHRY and SYGVKD. This CDR3 has 13 amino acids. The V gene end was trimmed by 9 bases and the J gene end by 0 bases; junction bases not matched to a gene: 3. The CDR3 here is CAIRQGSNYGYTF. CDR3 coding DNA: TGTGCCATTAGACAGGGGTCTAACTATGGCTACACCTTC.

The rearrangement joins TRBV7-8 to TRBJ2-3, with TRBD1 identical over 7 bases. The CDR3 has 15 amino acids. Germline values: CDR1 SGHVS, CDR2 FQNEAQ. J lost 0 bases, V lost 5 bases, and 5 bases had no gene match. CDR3 amino acids: CASSLGQASTDTQYF. The DNA of the CDR3 is TGTGCCAGCAGCCTCGGACAGGCTAGCACAGATACGCAGTATTTT.

This clone came up once. The chain recombines TRBV19 with TRBJ2-3; 8 bases line up with TRBD1. Germline-derived CDR1 and CDR2 are LNHDA and SQIVND (reference sequence). CDR3 length: 15 residues. J lost 1 base, V lost 8 bases, and 8 bases had no gene match. In DNA, the CDR3 is TGTGCCAGTTCGAAGGACAGGGTGGGCACAGATACGCAGTATTTT. This codes for CASSKDRVGTDTQYF.

The V call is TRBV2, the J call TRBJ1-3, with D possibly being TRBD1 (6 bases). The CDR3 length is 16 residues. Germline V gene sequence: CDR1 SNHLY, CDR2 FYNNEI. V was trimmed by 1 base and J by 4 bases, leaving 14 bases between them. This chain's CDR3 is CASSEGMSGDGNTIYF. CDR3 coding DNA: TGTGCCAGCAGTGAAGGAATGTCAGGGGACGGAAACACCATATATTTT.

The chain recombines TRBV28 with TRBJ2-3, with D tentatively TRBD2 (6 bases). The germline V and J ends were trimmed by 7 bases and 5 bases, with 22 bases remaining between them. The germline gives CDR1 MDHEN, CDR2 SYDVKM. The CDR3 contains 16 residues. The CDR3 nucleotides read TGTGCCAGCACCAATAGCGGAGGGTTACGTGGAGATACGCAGTATTTT. As protein: CASTNSGGLRGDTQYF.

V and J are TRBV10-2 and TRBJ2-5; D is possibly TRBD1 (6 bases). The CDR3 is 13 residues long. Germline loops: CDR1 WSHSY, CDR2 SAAADI. With 6 bases removed from V and 1 base from J, the gap between germline ends came to 9 bases. CDR3 coding DNA: TGCGCCAGCAGATCAGGGGTCCAAGAGACCCAGTACTTC. It encodes CASRSGVQETQYF.

V gene TRBV5-3 combines with J gene TRBJ2-7; 8 nucleotides match TRBD2. Being an ORF, TRBV5-3 has a function that is uncertain. The CDR3 runs 15 residues. The V and J ends lost 5 bases and 1 base, in that order; junction bases with no gene match: 8. The CDR3 coding sequence is TGTGCCAGAAGACAACTAGCGGACTTATCCTACGAGCAGTACTTC. Protein: CARRQLADLSYEQYF.

The V call is TRBV11-3, the J call TRBJ2-3; 10 nucleotides line up with TRBD2. The CDR3 length is 15 residues. Germline CDR1 is SGHNT and CDR2 is YENEEA. V trimming: 4 bases; J trimming: 3 bases; junction bases outside the gene matches: 4. Here the CDR3 reads CASSSRSGRTDTQYF. Here the CDR3 DNA reads TGTGCCAGCAGCTCCCGTAGCGGGAGGACAGATACGCAGTATTTT. Supplemented by reference TRBV11-3 and TRBJ2-3, the full variable domain reads EAGVVQSPRYKIIEKKQPVAFWCNPISGHNTLYWYLQNLGQGPELLIRYENEEAVDDSQLPKDRFSAERLKGVDSTLKIQPAELGDSAVYLCASSSRSGRTDTQYFGPGTRLTVL.

V usage is TRBV5-6 and J usage is TRBJ2-1, with 7 bases matching TRBD2. Germline CDR1 and CDR2: SGHDT and YYEEEE. Trimming at V came to 3 bases and at J to 2 bases, leaving 5 bases not matched to a gene. The CDR3 totals 15 residues. The CDR3 is CASSSLASTYNEQFF. CDR3 sequence (DNA): TGTGCCAGCAGCTCACTAGCGAGTACCTACAATGAGCAGTTCTTC.

This chain joins TRBV28 and TRBJ2-1; TRBD2 matches at 10 bases. This CDR3 is 16 amino acids long. Trimming at V came to 1 base and at J to 3 bases, leaving 3 bases not matched to a gene. The V gene's germline CDR1 is MDHEN and CDR2 SYDVKM. CDR3 protein: CASSLSTSGFYNEQFF. The CDR3 bases are TGTGCCAGCAGTTTATCGACTAGCGGGTTCTACAATGAGCAGTTCTTC.

V and J are TRBV19 and TRBJ2-7, with 7 bases fitting TRBD1. V lost 5 bases, J lost 0 bases, and 4 bases stayed unmatched. Germline loops: CDR1 LNHDA, CDR2 SQIVND (reference sequence). The CDR3 loop spans 14 amino acids. As DNA, the CDR3 is TGTGCCAGTAGTGCCGGGACAGTCTCCTACGAGCAGTACTTC. Its translation: CASSAGTVSYEQYF.

The CDR3 coding sequence is TGTGCCAGTACCTCGGGGACTGCCGGGACTCAGTACTTC. Translated, it gives CASTSGTAGTQYF. The J gene is TRBJ2-5, the V gene TRBV19, with D maybe TRBD2 (6 bases). This CDR3 comprises 13 residues. Germline lookup yields CDR1 LNHDA and CDR2 SQIVND (reference sequence). V was trimmed by 7 bases and J by 11 bases, leaving 20 bases between them.

The V and J genes are TRBV7-9 and TRBJ1-1; perhaps TRBD1 as D (5 bases). Trimming removed 0 bases from V and 6 bases from J, with 14 bases in between. CDR3 length: 15 amino acids. CDR1 and CDR2 (germline): SEHNR, FQNEAQ (reference sequence). In nucleotides, the CDR3 is TGTGCCAGCAGCTTAGCGCAGGGCTTGGATTCTGAAGCTTTCTTT. Translation gives CASSLAQGLDSEAFF.

The V gene is TRBV5-1, the J gene TRBJ2-5; 9 positions agree with TRBD1. The germline gives CDR1 SGHRS, CDR2 YFSETQ. The CDR3 is 17 amino acids. The V segment lost 0 bases and the J segment 5 bases; nucleotides outside the gene matches: 11. The CDR3: CASSLGPGTGSMETQYF. The CDR3 nucleotides read TGCGCCAGCAGCTTGGGACCCGGGACAGGGTCTATGGAGACCCAGTACTTC.

This chain joins TRBV5-1 and TRBJ2-5; the D gene is possibly TRBD1 (5 bases). V was clipped by 0 bases and J by 4 bases, with 10 bases between them. The CDR3 length is 14 residues. From germline, CDR1 is SGHRS and CDR2 YFSETQ. This CDR3 is CASSLEGAGETQYF. CDR3 nucleotide sequence: TGCGCCAGCAGCTTGGAAGGGGCCGGAGAGACCCAGTACTTC.

The chain recombines TRBV2 with TRBJ2-1; 9 bases fit TRBD2. The V segment lost 9 bases and the J segment 10 bases; nucleotides outside the gene matches: 19. This CDR3 contains 16 residues. From germline, CDR1 is SNHLY and CDR2 FYNNEI. The CDR3 region is CARKNPSGTRSGEQFF. Here the CDR3 DNA reads TGTGCCAGAAAGAATCCTAGCGGGACCCGGAGTGGGGAGCAGTTCTTC.

The chain uses TRBV10-3 and TRBJ1-1, with a possible D match to TRBD1 (6 bases). The ends were cut back, 6 bases at V and 4 bases at J, with 9 bases in the middle. The CDR3 sequence is 12 residues long. Germline loops: CDR1 ENHRY, CDR2 SYGVKD. The CDR3 DNA is TGTGCCATCAGAAGGGGGTCCACTGAAGCTTTCTTT. Translating gives CAIRRGSTEAFF.

The rearrangement joins TRBV11-3 to TRBJ2-4; D might be TRBD2 (6 bases). V lost 5 bases, J lost 2 bases, and 16 bases lay in between. The CDR3 sequence is 16 residues long. Germline values: CDR1 SGHNT, CDR2 YENEEA. CDR3 bases: TGTGCCAGCAGCCTCGGAGGGGTTTCGACCAAAAACATTCAGTACTTC. Amino acid sequence: CASSLGGVSTKNIQYF.

This clone was recorded once. The chain joins TRBV7-9 to TRBJ2-7; 10 bases are a match to TRBD2. Germline V gene lookup returns CDR1 SEHNR and CDR2 FQNEAQ (reference sequence). The CDR3 length is 16 residues. With 4 bases clipped from V and 4 bases from J, the junction kept 10 bases outside the gene matches. In DNA form, the CDR3 reads TGTGCCAGCAGCTCCCTCTTAGCGGGAGGATTGTACGAGCAGTACTTC. The encoded protein is CASSSLLAGGLYEQYF.

The rearrangement links TRBV19 to TRBJ2-7, with a possible D match to TRBD1 (7 bases). CDR1 LNHDA and CDR2 SQIVND come from the germline V gene (reference sequence). The CDR3 totals 15 residues. V dropped 4 bases and J dropped 3 bases, with 16 bases sitting between them. In nucleotides, the CDR3 is TGTGCCAGTAGTAATTTGCCAGGGGGAGGCTACGAGCAGTACTTC. Amino acid sequence: CASSNLPGGGYEQYF. The full variable domain, in which reference TRBV19 and TRBJ2-7 provide the parts outside the CDR3, is DGGITQSPKYLFRKEGQNVTLSCEQNLNHDAMYWYRQDPGQGLRLIYYSQIVNDFQKGDIAEGYSVSREKKESFPLTVTSAQKNPTAFYLCASSNLPGGGYEQYFGPGTRLTVT.